The 18 T cell receptor beta chains reported below all come from one sample, sequenced in a study of siplizumab effects on memory and regulatory T cells. The method was immunoSEQ multiplex PCR; TCRdb's version includes in-frame clones alone and lacks a portion of them. The sample lists roughly 100,000 clones; roughly 92% were seen once. Input material: Tregs sorted from blood. These receptor sequences come from a human donor in good health.

The rearrangement joins TRBV7-2 to TRBJ2-7; D gene uncertain. The V gene's germline CDR1 is SGHTA and CDR2 FQGNSA. There are 15 residues in the CDR3. V lost 0 bases to trimming and J lost 0 bases, with 9 bases between them. The CDR3 nucleotides read TGTGCCAGCAGCTTAGCCCCCAGGAGCTCCTACGAGCAGTACTTC. This encodes CASSLAPRSSYEQYF. Looking up the rest from reference TRBV7-2 and TRBJ2-7 gives the full variable domain: GAGVSQSPSNKVTEKGKDVELRCDPISGHTALYWYRQSLGQGLEFLIYFQGNSAPDKSGLPSDRFSAERTGGSVSTLTIQRTQQEDSAVYLCASSLAPRSSYEQYFGPGTRLTVT.

The rearrangement uses TRBV7-9 and TRBJ1-2, with TRBD1 identical over 7 bases. The V segment lost 3 bases and the J segment 4 bases; nucleotides outside the gene matches: 5. Germline-derived CDR1 and CDR2 are SEHNR and FQNEAQ (reference sequence). This CDR3 region has 14 residues. DNA of the CDR3: TGTGCCAGCAGCTTCGGACAGGCAGGCTATGGCTACACCTTC. This translates into CASSFGQAGYGYTF. Drawing the rest from reference TRBV7-9 and TRBJ1-2, the complete variable domain is DTGVSQNPRHKITKRGQNVTFRCDPISEHNRLYWYRQTLGQGPEFLTYFQNEAQLEKSRLLSDRFSAERPKGSFSTLEIQRTEQGDSAMYLCASSFGQAGYGYTFGSGTRLTVV.

J is TRBJ2-7 and V is TRBV4-3; TRBD1 aligns across 7 bases. Trimming cost V 3 bases and J 3 bases; bases outside gene matches: 11. The CDR3 has 16 residues. The V gene's germline CDR1 is LGHNA and CDR2 YSLEER. In nucleotides, the CDR3 is TGCGCCAGCAGCCACGGACTCGGAAGGGGGCTCTACGAGCAGTACTTC. This gives the protein CASSHGLGRGLYEQYF.

The chain recombines TRBV25-1 with TRBJ2-7; 13 nucleotides line up with TRBD2. From germline, CDR1 is MGHDK and CDR2 SYGVNS. Trimming cost V 8 bases and J 9 bases; bases outside gene matches: 22. There are 18 residues in the CDR3. CDR3: CASSRTSGSPLGTNGQYF. For the CDR3, the DNA is TGTGCCAGCTCCCGGACTAGCGGGAGCCCCCTGGGGACGAATGGGCAGTACTTC.

The rearrangement uses TRBV19 and TRBJ2-1, with 7 nucleotides matching TRBD1. The V gene end was trimmed by 6 bases and the J gene end by 3 bases; junction bases not matched to a gene: 8. The CDR3 has 15 residues. Germline V gene sequence: CDR1 LNHDA, CDR2 SQIVND (reference sequence). The CDR3 protein is CASRLTGINYNEQFF. DNA for the CDR3: TGTGCCAGTAGGTTGACAGGGATTAACTACAATGAGCAGTTCTTC.

This rearrangement joins TRBV7-9 to TRBJ2-1; D unclear. V lost 3 bases to trimming and J lost 8 bases, with 5 bases between them. Germline assignment: CDR1 SEHNR and CDR2 FQNEAQ (reference sequence). This CDR3 is 11 amino acids long. CDR3 in amino acids: CASSFVDEQFF. The CDR3, as DNA: TGTGCCAGCAGCTTTGTTGATGAGCAGTTCTTC.

The rearrangement joins TRBV5-4 to TRBJ2-5; perhaps TRBD1 as D (6 bases). The J call is uncertain, as TRBJ2-7 better fits the DNA end. CDR1 SGHNT and CDR2 YYREEE come from the germline V gene (reference sequence). CDR3 length equals 13 residues. The CDR3 nucleotides are TGTGCCAGCAGCACGGACAGAAGTCTCGAGCAGTACTTC. Its protein is CASSTDRSLEQYF.

This sequence joins TRBV6-6 and TRBJ2-2; D unclear. The germline gives CDR1 MNHNY, CDR2 SVGAGI (reference sequence). V gave up 7 bases and J gave up 7 bases, with 13 bases separating them. The CDR3 runs 13 residues. The CDR3 here is CASTLPSGGELFF. DNA for the CDR3: TGTGCCAGCACCCTCCCTTCCGGCGGGGAGCTGTTTTTT.

V and J are TRBV6-1 and TRBJ2-1; D unresolved. V was clipped by 2 bases and J by 7 bases, with 3 bases between them. CDR3 length: 11 amino acids. From germline, CDR1 is MNHNS and CDR2 SASEGT. CDR3 in amino acids: CASSENNEQFF. CDR3 coding DNA: TGTGCCAGCAGTGAAAATAATGAGCAGTTCTTC.

This sequence joins TRBV7-6 and TRBJ1-3; D uncertain. The V gene's germline CDR1 is SGHVS and CDR2 FNYEAQ. V was shortened by 2 bases and J by 7 bases, with 9 bases between the two germline ends. This CDR3 spans 13 amino acids. The chain's CDR3 is CASSLKIGNTIYF. As DNA, the CDR3 is TGTGCCAGCAGCTTAAAGATCGGCAACACCATATATTTT. Drawing the rest from reference TRBV7-6 and TRBJ1-3, the complete variable domain is GAGVSQSPRYKVTKRGQDVALRCDPISGHVSLYWYRQALGQGPEFLTYFNYEAQQDKSGLPNDRFSAERPEGSISTLTIQRTEQRDSAMYRCASSLKIGNTIYFGEGSWLTVV.

The chain employs TRBV12-5 and TRBJ2-7; D might be TRBD2 (6 bases). Per the germline V gene, CDR1 is LGHNT and CDR2 is FRNRAP. The CDR3 runs to 13 residues. The V and J ends lost 4 bases and 3 bases respectively, with 10 bases between them. Here the CDR3 reads CASGSVGGYEQYF. The CDR3 DNA reads TGTGCTAGTGGTTCCGTCGGGGGCTACGAGCAGTACTTC.

The chain couples TRBV5-6 to TRBJ2-1, with 13 positions matching TRBD2. The CDR3 contains 15 residues. V lost 4 bases, J lost 8 bases, and 6 bases stayed unmatched. Per germline, CDR1 SGHDT and CDR2 YYEEEE. Here the CDR3 reads CASSLLAGGPDEQFF. In DNA, the CDR3 is TGTGCCAGCAGCCTACTAGCGGGAGGGCCCGATGAGCAGTTCTTC.

This chain connects TRBV6-1 to TRBJ2-3; TRBD2 might be the D (6 bases). This CDR3 is built from 15 residues. The germline V and J ends were trimmed by 5 bases and 0 bases, with 12 bases remaining between them. Germline CDR1 is MNHNS and CDR2 is SASEGT. The CDR3 DNA reads as TGTGCCAGCAGTCCAGAGCGGGTTAGCACAGATACGCAGTATTTT. Amino acid sequence: CASSPERVSTDTQYF.

This clone was observed once. The J gene is TRBJ2-5, the V gene TRBV5-6, with 11 bases fitting TRBD2. The germline V gene encodes CDR1 SGHDT and CDR2 YYEEEE. Trimming at V came to 7 bases and at J to 5 bases, leaving 13 bases not matched to a gene. There are 16 residues in the CDR3. In DNA form, the CDR3 reads TGTGCCAGCTTTTCTTATAGCGGGAGGGAAGGGGAGACCCAGTACTTC. This gives the protein CASFSYSGREGETQYF.

V is TRBV15 and J is TRBJ1-1; D remains ambiguous. V lost 1 base to trimming and J lost 0 bases, with 9 bases between them. The CDR3 contains 15 residues. Germline V lookup: CDR1 LNHNV, CDR2 YYDKDF (reference sequence). The CDR3 is CATSRGNRMNTEAFF. The CDR3 DNA is TGTGCCACCAGCAGAGGGAACCGAATGAACACTGAAGCTTTCTTT.

This sequence joins TRBV10-3 and TRBJ2-3; 10 nucleotides align to TRBD2. The CDR3 runs 15 residues. Germline V gives CDR1 ENHRY, CDR2 SYGVKD. The ends lost 4 bases at V and 5 bases at J; junction bases unmatched: 6. CDR3 DNA: TGTGCCATCAGTGGGACTAGCGGACAGGGAGATACGCAGTATTTT. Amino acids: CAISGTSGQGDTQYF.

The V gene is TRBV5-6, the J gene TRBJ2-3; 11 positions agree with TRBD2. V was pared by 6 bases and J by 12 bases, with 21 bases of the junction left unmatched. CDR3 length equals 17 residues. CDR1 is SGHDT, CDR2 YYEEEE, per germline. The CDR3 bases are TGTGCCAGCACTGGCGCCCCCCATCTGGGACTAGCGGATTCCCAGTATTTT. Its protein is CASTGAPHLGLADSQYF.

This clone was found a few times. J is TRBJ2-3 and V is TRBV5-1; 9 nucleotides line up with TRBD2. The germline CDR1 and CDR2 sequences are SGHRS and YFSETQ. V was clipped by 4 bases and J by 4 bases; unmatched bases: 4. The CDR3 sequence is 14 residues long. This chain's CDR3 is CASSAGTSSDTQYF. In DNA, the CDR3 is TGCGCCAGCAGCGCCGGGACTAGCTCAGATACGCAGTATTTT.